A single sample is the source of the 14 T cell receptor beta chains below, sequenced in a study of regulatory T cells in long-lasting Graves disease. The time point: newly diagnosed GD, antithyroid drugs for less than 3 months. RNA isolated from PBMCs was used to make the TCR library. Construction of the TCR beta libraries employed iRepertoire HTBI primers in conjunction with Arm-PCR of CDR3 regions. MiXCR was run by TCRdb on the multiplex PCR reads, yielding one entry per CDR3 protein. Among roughly 360,000 distinct CDR3 sequences listed, approximately 12% were seen once. This same sample was also part of a study on T cells in Graves' hyperthyroidism and ophthalmopathy.

The specimen comprised peripheral blood mononuclear cells (PBMCs), sampled at new diagnosis, from a patient treated with antithyroid drugs. Receptors originate from a woman between 18 and 29 years old with Graves disease.

The rearrangement links TRBV7-2 to TRBJ2-1, with TRBD2 matching 7 bases. Germline V lookup: CDR1 SGHTA, CDR2 FQGNSA. The ends lost 5 bases at V and 3 bases at J; junction bases unmatched: 7. This CDR3 has 15 residues. The CDR3 reads CASSLGRGSYNEQFF. Here the CDR3 DNA reads TGTGCCAGCAGCCTAGGGCGGGGGAGCTACAATGAGCAGTTCTTC.

This clonotype was observed at least ten times. The chain joins TRBV6-1 to TRBJ1-1, with D perhaps matching TRBD1 (6 bases). The V gene lost 8 bases and the J gene lost 0 bases, with 13 bases spanning the gap. Per the germline V gene, CDR1 is MNHNS and CDR2 is SASEGT. This CDR3 has 14 amino acids. The CDR3 spells CASGGATLNTEAFF. The CDR3 nucleotides read TGTGCCAGCGGGGGGGCTACTTTGAACACTGAAGCTTTCTTT.

This clonotype came up many times. The chain joins TRBV11-3 to TRBJ2-1; 10 positions agree with TRBD1. The germline gives CDR1 SGHNT, CDR2 YENEEA. With 4 bases clipped from V and 7 bases from J, the junction kept 7 bases outside the gene matches. CDR3 length: 15 amino acids. Here the CDR3 DNA reads TGTGCCAGCAGCTCCCGACAGGGGGCGAGTAATGAGCAGTTCTTC. Its translation is CASSSRQGASNEQFF.

CDR3 in DNA: TGTGCCAGTAGTATCGAATATGGGAACACTGAAGCTTTCTTT. Translating it yields CASSIEYGNTEAFF. The chain recombines TRBV19 with TRBJ1-1; D gene unclear. V lost 3 bases to trimming and J lost 1 base, with 9 bases between them. Germline V CDR1 and CDR2: LNHDA, SQIVND (reference sequence). The CDR3 runs to 14 residues.

This clonotype was found many times. The rearrangement links TRBV5-1 to TRBJ1-4, with TRBD1 identical over 7 bases. The CDR3 loop spans 14 amino acids. With V trimmed by 4 bases and J by 3 bases, 3 bases remained unmatched. Germline CDR1 is SGHRS and CDR2 is YFSETQ. The CDR3 DNA reads as TGCGCCAGCAGCCGGACAGGCCCTAATGAAAAACTGTTTTTT. This translates into CASSRTGPNEKLFF.

CDR3 sequence: CASMGNLKETQYF. The DNA of the CDR3 is TGTGCCAGCATGGGGAACCTCAAAGAGACCCAGTACTTC. V is TRBV6-1 and J is TRBJ2-5; no firm D call. V dropped 7 bases and J dropped 3 bases, with 12 bases sitting between them. CDR1 and CDR2 (germline): MNHNS, SASEGT. The CDR3 extends over 13 amino acids.

This clonotype was detected many times. The chain combines TRBV7-2 with TRBJ2-1; TRBD2 matches 9 bases. Per the germline V gene, CDR1 is SGHTA and CDR2 is FQGNSA. CDR3 size: 20 residues. V lost 5 bases to trimming and J lost 8 bases; unmatched junction nucleotides: 25. CDR3 DNA sequence: TGTGCCAGCAGCGCAAAGCGCGGGGACCGGAGGGCGGGAGGGCCCCATGAGCAGTTCTTC. It codes for CASSAKRGDRRAGGPHEQFF.

With respect to this clonotype: This may come from a read error, since a much larger clone is one base off. Since no conserved phenylalanine or tryptophan closes the CDR3, a read error is the likely cause. V and J are TRBV20-1 and TRBJ2-2; D might be TRBD2 (5 bases). Germline V gene sequence: CDR1 DFQATT, CDR2 SNEGSKA (reference sequence). The V and J ends lost 0 bases and 5 bases respectively, with 13 bases between them. CDR3 size: 15 residues. The CDR3 spells CSARDLRELTGELFY. The CDR3 DNA is TGCAGTGCTAGAGATTTAAGGGAGTTAACCGGGGAGCTGTTTTAT.

This clonotype was counted between two and nine times. The chain couples TRBV7-9 to TRBJ2-1, with D tentatively TRBD2 (6 bases). V shed 4 bases and J shed 6 bases, with 10 bases lying between them. Germline V gene sequence: CDR1 SEHNR, CDR2 FQNEAQ (reference sequence). The CDR3 has 13 amino acids. CDR3: CASSSGTANEQFF. CDR3 nucleotides: TGTGCCAGCAGCTCAGGGACTGCCAATGAGCAGTTCTTC. The full variable domain, with the rest looked up from reference TRBV7-9 and TRBJ2-1, is DTGVSQNPRHKITKRGQNVTFRCDPISEHNRLYWYRQTLGQGPEFLTYFQNEAQLEKSRLLSDRFSAERPKGSFSTLEIQRTEQGDSAMYLCASSSGTANEQFFGPGTRLTVL.

The CDR3 DNA follows: TGTGCCAGCTCACCAGGGCGGGGGCTCACAGATACGCAGTATTTT. As protein: CASSPGRGLTDTQYF. The V and J genes are TRBV18 and TRBJ2-3; maybe TRBD2 (7 bases). Germline CDR1 reads KGHSH; CDR2 reads LQKENI. The CDR3 is 15 residues long. Trimming removed 2 bases from V and 2 bases from J, with 11 bases in between.

This clonotype was detected a few times. The chain couples TRBV20-1 to TRBJ2-7, with D unresolved. TRBJ2-3 explains the end of the DNA better; the J call may be wrong. The germline gives CDR1 DFQATT, CDR2 SNEGSKA (reference sequence). CDR3 length equals 12 residues. CDR3 protein: CSAPSRADTQYF. The CDR3 DNA sequence: TGCAGTGCTCCTAGTAGGGCAGATACGCAGTATTTT.

This clonotype occurred many times. The chain couples TRBV5-1 to TRBJ1-2; 7 positions agree with TRBD1. This CDR3 is built from 16 residues. Unmatched junction bases numbered 10, after V lost 3 bases and J lost 2 bases. In germline, CDR1 is SGHRS, CDR2 YFSETQ. The DNA for the CDR3 is TGCGCCAGCAGCTCGTTACCGAGGGACAGCAACTATGGCTACACCTTC. Its protein is CASSSLPRDSNYGYTF.

CDR3 nucleotide sequence: TGTGCCAGTAGTCCTGGGACAGAGGGGAACACTGAAGCTTTCTTT. Protein product: CASSPGTEGNTEAFF. This rearrangement joins TRBV19 to TRBJ1-1; 7 bases align to TRBD1. The CDR3 spans 15 residues. The J segment lost 1 base and the V segment lost 5 bases, leaving 7 bases of the junction unmatched. CDR1 is LNHDA, CDR2 SQIVND, per germline (reference sequence).

This clonotype was seen at least ten times. The genes are TRBV28 and TRBJ2-3; no clear D. The germline V gene has CDR1 MDHEN and CDR2 SYDVKM. The CDR3 spans 12 residues. V was pared by 6 bases and J by 6 bases, with 10 bases between. CDR3 coding DNA: TGTGCCAGCAGCCTCAGAGATGATACGCAGTATTTT. Translation: CASSLRDDTQYF.